The 30 T cell receptor beta chains listed next were all sequenced from one sample in a study of regulatory T cells in long-lasting Graves disease. As for time point: newly diagnosed GD, antithyroid drugs for less than 3 months. With RNA extracted from PBMCs as input, the TCR library was made. With iRepertoire HTBI primers and Arm-PCR of CDR3 regions, TCR beta libraries were built. TCRdb processed the multiplex PCR reads anew with MiXCR; each CDR3 protein has one entry. The data hold around 230,000 distinct CDR3 sequences, with approximately 20% observed a single time. The sequencing here drew on peripheral blood mononuclear cells (PBMCs), taken at new diagnosis, from a patient treated with antithyroid drugs. The receptors originated from a female donor with Graves disease.

This clonotype came up many times. The genes are TRBV14 and TRBJ2-5; the D gene could be TRBD1 or TRBD2 (5 bases each). Looked up from germline, CDR1 is SGHDN and CDR2 is FVKESK. The V gene lost 4 bases and the J gene lost 7 bases, with 13 bases spanning the gap. CDR3 length: 13 residues. DNA for the CDR3: TGTGCCAGCAGCCCGGGACCATCGGGGACCCAGTACTTC. Amino acid sequence: CASSPGPSGTQYF.

In its sample, this clonotype was seen many times. The chain is built from TRBV6-1 and TRBJ2-1, with D possibly being TRBD1 (6 bases). V lost 2 bases, J lost 7 bases, and 9 bases lay in between. The CDR3 runs 13 residues. Germline assignment: CDR1 MNHNS and CDR2 SASEGT. CDR3 amino acids: CASSENRVNEQFF. The DNA of the CDR3 is TGTGCCAGCAGTGAAAACAGGGTAAATGAGCAGTTCTTC.

Ten or more counts support this clonotype. This sequence joins TRBV7-2 and TRBJ1-6; 7 bases agree with TRBD1. The CDR3 contains 13 residues. Germline V gene sequence: CDR1 SGHTA, CDR2 FQGNSA. Losses at the gene ends were 5 bases for V and 8 bases for J; bases not matched to a gene: 3. The CDR3 sequence: CASSRTGDSPLHF. In DNA form, the CDR3 reads TGTGCCAGCAGCCGCACAGGGGATTCACCCCTCCACTTT.

This clonotype was seen at least ten times. The chain has TRBV28 and TRBJ1-1; D call uncertain. The CDR3 is made up of 15 amino acids. Germline CDR1 is MDHEN and CDR2 is SYDVKM. Trimming took 5 bases from V and 3 from J, leaving 16 bases between them. The CDR3 sequence is CASSPPGKGDTEAFF. The CDR3 DNA is TGTGCCAGCAGTCCTCCCGGGAAAGGCGACACTGAAGCTTTCTTT.

This clonotype was detected many times. The V call is TRBV30, the J call TRBJ2-5, with 11 bases identical to TRBD2. Unmatched junction bases numbered 0, after V lost 2 bases and J lost 1 base. CDR3 size: 14 residues. Germline V gene data show CDR1 as GTSNPN and CDR2 as SVGIG (reference sequence). In nucleotides, the CDR3 is TGTGCCTGGAGTCTAGCGGGAGGCCAAGAGACCCAGTACTTC. Its translation: CAWSLAGGQETQYF.

The table lists this clonotype with many counts. The chain couples TRBV7-9 to TRBJ1-2; D may be TRBD1 (5 bases). V gave up 0 bases and J gave up 4 bases, with 9 bases separating them. CDR3 size: 14 residues. Per germline, CDR1 SEHNR and CDR2 FQNEAQ (reference sequence). This CDR3 reads CASSLAGAGYGYTF. The CDR3 DNA reads TGTGCCAGCAGCTTAGCAGGGGCTGGCTATGGCTACACCTTC.

As to this clonotype: A far larger clone is off by one base, so a read error is likely. In this CDR3 the conserved last residue, phenylalanine or tryptophan, is missing, so a read error is likely. This chain uses TRBV12-3 or TRBV12-4 with TRBJ2-2; no definite D call. V was clipped by 1 base and J by 6 bases, with 6 bases between them. The CDR3 has 13 amino acids. CDR3 coding DNA: TGTGCCAGCAGTTTAGGGGGTGCCGGGGAGCTGTTTCTT. Translated, it gives CASSLGGAGELFL.

In this sample, this clonotype turned up many times. The V and J genes are TRBV12-5 and TRBJ2-1, with D perhaps TRBD1 or TRBD2 (5 bases each). The J call may be incorrect, as the DNA end agrees better with TRBJ2-5. CDR1 is LGHNT, CDR2 FRNRAP, per germline. The CDR3 is 14 residues long. CDR3 sequence (DNA): TGTGCTAGTGGTTTTGGTGGGGGAGTGGAGACCCAGTACTTC. Protein product: CASGFGGGVETQYF.

This clonotype was observed many times. The rearrangement links TRBV7-3 to TRBJ2-7, with 15 bases identical to TRBD2. V lost 5 bases and J lost 7; bases outside the gene matches: 6. Germline CDR1 is SGHTA and CDR2 is FQGTGA. The CDR3 runs to 15 residues. The CDR3 reads CASSETGTSGREQYF. The CDR3 DNA follows: TGTGCCAGCAGCGAAACCGGGACTAGCGGGAGGGAGCAGTACTTC.

The chain carries TRBV11-2 and TRBJ1-1; TRBD1 matches 8 bases. The V segment lost 1 base and the J segment 4 bases; nucleotides outside the gene matches: 8. CDR1 SGHAT and CDR2 FQNNGV come from the germline V gene. CDR3 length: 16 residues. Here the CDR3 DNA reads TGTGCCAGCAGCTTAGGAAGGACAGGGATTGGCACTGAAGCTTTCTTT. It encodes CASSLGRTGIGTEAFF. Complete variable domain (other parts from reference TRBV11-2 and TRBJ1-1): EAGVAQSPRYKIIEKRQSVAFWCNPISGHATLYWYQQILGQGPKLLIQFQNNGVVDDSQLPKDRFSAERLKGVDSTLKIQPAKLEDSAVYLCASSLGRTGIGTEAFFGQGTRLTVV.

This chain links TRBV6-2 or TRBV6-3 with TRBJ1-6; TRBD1 aligns across 10 bases. The CDR3 length is 17 residues. Germline assignment: CDR1 MNHEY and CDR2 SVGEGT. V was pared by 0 bases and J by 4 bases, with 3 bases of the junction left unmatched. The CDR3, as DNA: TGTGCCAGCAGTTACTCCGGACAGGGGGGATATAATTCACCCCTCCACTTT. It yields the protein CASSYSGQGGYNSPLHF.

This chain joins TRBV11-1 and TRBJ1-1; no clear D. CDR3 length: 13 residues. Deletions cut 6 bases from V and 1 base from J, with 9 bases between. The germline gives CDR1 SGHAT, CDR2 FQDESV (reference sequence). The CDR3 region has the DNA TGTGCCAGCAGTAATACAAGGAACACTGAAGCTTTCTTT. Amino acids: CASSNTRNTEAFF.

The rearrangement uses TRBV20-1 and TRBJ2-3; 7 bases agree with TRBD2. Germline V gene data show CDR1 as DFQATT and CDR2 as SNEGSKA (reference sequence). V lost 1 base and J lost 2; bases outside the gene matches: 12. The CDR3 has 17 residues. The CDR3 spells CSARGTGSGTATDTQYF. CDR3 sequence (DNA): TGCAGTGCTAGAGGGACCGGAAGCGGGACCGCCACAGATACGCAGTATTTT.

This clonotype was found a few times. The V call is TRBV4-3, the J call TRBJ2-7; D might be TRBD1 or TRBD2, each matching 5 bases. V dropped 0 bases and J dropped 4 bases, with 13 bases sitting between them. This CDR3 is built from 15 residues. Germline CDR1 reads LGHNA; CDR2 reads YSLEER. Here the CDR3 reads CASSQERRAGYEQYF. The CDR3 bases are TGCGCCAGCAGCCAAGAAAGGCGGGCAGGGTACGAGCAGTACTTC.

Note on this clonotype: A read error is possible here, since a much larger clone lies one base away. The chain couples TRBV29-1 to TRBJ2-1; 8 positions agree with TRBD2. With V trimmed by 7 bases and J by 7 bases, 3 bases remained unmatched. This CDR3 comprises 11 residues. Germline V gene lookup returns CDR1 SQVTM and CDR2 ANQGSEA. CDR3 nucleotides: TGCAGCGATCGGGGGGGGAATGAGCAGTTCTTC. Translated, it gives CSDRGGNEQFF.

The J gene is TRBJ1-2, the V gene TRBV7-9, with TRBD1 matching 9 bases. The CDR3 spans 14 residues. J lost 4 bases, V lost 5 bases, and 5 bases had no gene match. Germline loops: CDR1 SEHNR, CDR2 FQNEAQ (reference sequence). CDR3 DNA: TGTGCCAGCAGCGTCAGGACAGGGGCCTATGGCTACACCTTC. Translating it yields CASSVRTGAYGYTF.

This clonotype was detected only a few times. A much larger clone lies one base from this, so it may be a read error. The V gene is TRBV24-1, the J gene TRBJ2-1; a possible D gene is TRBD2 (6 bases). The CDR3 has 12 residues. CDR1 is KGHDR, CDR2 SFDVKD, per germline. V lost 5 bases to trimming and J lost 10 bases, with 11 bases between them. This chain's CDR3 is CATSGIAEEQFF. The CDR3, as DNA: TGTGCCACCAGTGGTATAGCGGAGGAGCAGTTCTTC.

This clonotype has at least ten counts. The chain links TRBV20-1 to TRBJ2-2, with D perhaps TRBD1 (5 bases). V lost 0 bases, J lost 0 bases, and 11 bases lay in between. CDR3 length equals 16 residues. CDR1 and CDR2 (germline): DFQATT, SNEGSKA (reference sequence). The CDR3 region has the DNA TGCAGTGCTAGAGATCACAGGTTCGCGAACACCGGGGAGCTGTTTTTT. Protein sequence: CSARDHRFANTGELFF.

This clonotype showed up just a few times. The chain has TRBV10-3 and TRBJ2-6, with TRBD1 matching 12 bases. Unmatched junction bases numbered 3, after V lost 4 bases and J lost 2 bases. The CDR3 consists of 17 residues. Germline CDR1 and CDR2: ENHRY and SYGVKD. CDR3 residues: CAISAGQGAPGANVLTF. CDR3 sequence (DNA): TGTGCCATCAGTGCGGGACAGGGGGCGCCTGGGGCCAACGTCCTGACTTTC.

This rearrangement joins TRBV6-9 to TRBJ1-5; D gene unclear. The CDR3 totals 14 residues. The germline gives CDR1 MNHGY, CDR2 SVAAGI. Trimming shortened V by 3 bases and J by 2 bases, and 8 bases separated the two germline ends. The CDR3 DNA reads TGTGCCAGCAGTTACGAAGGTGGCAATCAGCCCCAGCATTTT. Protein: CASSYEGGNQPQHF.

In this sample, this clonotype turned up a few times. The chain carries TRBV19 and TRBJ1-5; TRBD1 agrees at 9 bases. The ends lost 6 bases at V and 3 bases at J; junction bases unmatched: 6. This CDR3 is built from 15 residues. The V gene's germline CDR1 is LNHDA and CDR2 SQIVND (reference sequence). The DNA for the CDR3 is TGTGCCAGTAGGTGGGGACAGGGAAACAATCAGCCCCAGCATTTT. Protein: CASRWGQGNNQPQHF.

The chain employs TRBV12-3 or TRBV12-4 and TRBJ2-6, with D possibly being TRBD1 (5 bases). The ends were cut back, 6 bases at V and 2 bases at J, with 11 bases in the middle. CDR3 length: 15 residues. The CDR3 DNA is TGTGCCAGCAGGGTCATGGGGCCTGGGGCCAACGTCCTGACTTTC. It is translated as CASRVMGPGANVLTF.

This clonotype was seen at least ten times. CDR3: CASRLPGSRGTDTQYF. The CDR3, as DNA: TGTGCCAGCAGGCTACCCGGGAGTAGAGGCACAGATACGCAGTATTTT. This chain uses TRBV12-3 or TRBV12-4 with TRBJ2-3, with a possible D match to TRBD2 (6 bases). V lost 6 bases to trimming and J lost 1 base, with 17 bases between them. The CDR3 consists of 16 residues.

This clonotype occurred many times. The chain recombines TRBV5-4 with TRBJ2-5; D unclear. Deletions cut 6 bases from V and 4 bases from J, with 13 bases between. The germline V gene has CDR1 SGHNT and CDR2 YYREEE (reference sequence). The CDR3 totals 13 residues. In DNA form, the CDR3 reads TGTGCCAGCACCATATCGCGAGGAGAGACCCAGTACTTC. Residues: CASTISRGETQYF.

In this sample, this clonotype turned up many times. The chain joins TRBV18 to TRBJ1-3; TRBD1 might be the D (6 bases). The CDR3 loop spans 18 amino acids. Germline-derived CDR1 and CDR2 are KGHSH and LQKENI. V shed 3 bases and J shed 0 bases, with 18 bases lying between them. DNA for the CDR3: TGTGCCAGCTCACCTATTTACGGACAGACCTCCTCTGGAAACACCATATATTTT. This translates into CASSPIYGQTSSGNTIYF.

This clonotype has a count of ten or more. The chain combines TRBV4-2 with TRBJ2-1, with TRBD1 identical over 10 bases. Looked up from germline, CDR1 is LGHNA and CDR2 is YNFKEQ. With 0 bases clipped from V and 15 bases from J, the junction kept 5 bases outside the gene matches. This CDR3 has 13 amino acids. CDR3 nucleotides: TGTGCCAGCAGCCAAGAAATCCGGGACAGGGGGTTCTTC. As protein: CASSQEIRDRGFF.

This clonotype was recorded at least ten times. The chain links TRBV12-3 or TRBV12-4 to TRBJ1-3, with D perhaps matching TRBD1 (6 bases). The CDR3 length is 15 residues. With 4 bases removed from V and 5 bases from J, the gap between germline ends came to 15 bases. CDR3 DNA sequence: TGTGCCAGCAGTTCCCCGGGACACGAACGAAACACCATATATTTT. It specifies CASSSPGHERNTIYF.

This clonotype was recorded many times. This chain uses TRBV30 with TRBJ2-7; TRBD2 agrees at 11 bases. CDR3 length equals 14 residues. Trimming took 5 bases from V and 3 from J; bases not matched to a gene: 6. Germline CDR1 reads GTSNPN; CDR2 reads SVGIG (reference sequence). The CDR3 bases are TGTGCCTGGGGGACTAGCGGTCGCCTCTACGAGCAGTACTTC. Translated, it gives CAWGTSGRLYEQYF.

The genes are TRBV19 and TRBJ2-1; 8 nucleotides match TRBD2. CDR3 length: 15 amino acids. Germline V CDR1 and CDR2: LNHDA, SQIVND (reference sequence). V gave up 0 bases and J gave up 8 bases; unmatched junction bases: 6. CDR3 coding DNA: TGTGCCAGTAGTATAGATCTCGGGGGGGGGGATGAGCAGTTCTTC. It codes for CASSIDLGGGDEQFF.

The gene calls are TRBV2 and TRBJ2-3, with TRBD1 identical over 7 bases. The CDR3 sequence is 15 residues long. Germline V gene lookup returns CDR1 SNHLY and CDR2 FYNNEI. V lost 1 base, J lost 4 bases, and 5 bases stayed unmatched. This chain's CDR3 is CASSEGRGMSDTQYF. The CDR3 DNA is TGTGCCAGCAGTGAAGGCAGGGGGATGTCAGATACGCAGTATTTT.